This T cell receptor beta chain stems from a study of T cell responses to AZD1222 COVID-19 vaccine. Study-wide results and caveats: The donor group comprised mostly white British people and more females; the analysis possibly underestimated clonal diversity. Nearly half of spike-specific TCRs reportedly target unmutated variant regions. Researchers report vaccine-associated CD4 TCRs spanning spike, with dominance at 160-218 and 743-854.

Researchers grouped second doses given at about 4 or about 12 weeks into one pool. The length of the CDR3 is 14 residues. From germline, CDR1 is SGHVS and CDR2 FNYEAQ. Trimming took 0 bases from V and 9 from J; bases not matched to a gene: 4. To note about this clone: Its matching antigen is unknown.

This table comes from immunoSEQ multiplex PCR, and its TCRdb copy is limited to in-frame clones, with some not included. The sample includes more than 110,000 clones, 80% to 95% of them seen just once. Source: peripheral blood, taken 28 days after the second AZD1222 dose. The sequence derives from an adult who received the AZD1222 COVID-19 vaccine. The chain employs TRBV7-6 and TRBJ2-1; 8 nucleotides agree with TRBD1. This CDR3 is CASSLATGEGEQFF. CDR3 nucleotides: TGTGCCAGCAGCTTAGCGACAGGGGAAGGTGAGCAGTTCTTC. The entire variable domain, with the rest obtained from reference TRBV7-6 and TRBJ2-1, is as follows: GAGVSQSPRYKVTKRGQDVALRCDPISGHVSLYWYRQALGQGPEFLTYFNYEAQQDKSGLPNDRFSAERPEGSISTLTIQRTEQRDSAMYRCASSLATGEGEQFFGPGTRLTVL.